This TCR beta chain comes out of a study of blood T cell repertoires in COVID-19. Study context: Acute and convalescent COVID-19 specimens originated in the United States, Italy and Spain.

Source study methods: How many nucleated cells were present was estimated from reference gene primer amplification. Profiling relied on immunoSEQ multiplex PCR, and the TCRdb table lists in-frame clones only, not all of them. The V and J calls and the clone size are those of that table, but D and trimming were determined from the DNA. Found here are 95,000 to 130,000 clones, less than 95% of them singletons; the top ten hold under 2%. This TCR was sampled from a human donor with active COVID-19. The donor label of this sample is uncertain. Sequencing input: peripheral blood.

CDR3: CASSIHGNIQYF. Written as DNA, the CDR3 is TGTGCCAGTAGTATCCACGGAAACATTCAGTACTTC. This rearrangement joins TRBV19 to TRBJ2-4; D call uncertain. This CDR3 is built from 12 residues. Germline assignment: CDR1 LNHDA and CDR2 SQIVND (reference sequence). Between the trimmed V and J ends, which lost 3 bases and 6 bases, there was a span of 6 bases.